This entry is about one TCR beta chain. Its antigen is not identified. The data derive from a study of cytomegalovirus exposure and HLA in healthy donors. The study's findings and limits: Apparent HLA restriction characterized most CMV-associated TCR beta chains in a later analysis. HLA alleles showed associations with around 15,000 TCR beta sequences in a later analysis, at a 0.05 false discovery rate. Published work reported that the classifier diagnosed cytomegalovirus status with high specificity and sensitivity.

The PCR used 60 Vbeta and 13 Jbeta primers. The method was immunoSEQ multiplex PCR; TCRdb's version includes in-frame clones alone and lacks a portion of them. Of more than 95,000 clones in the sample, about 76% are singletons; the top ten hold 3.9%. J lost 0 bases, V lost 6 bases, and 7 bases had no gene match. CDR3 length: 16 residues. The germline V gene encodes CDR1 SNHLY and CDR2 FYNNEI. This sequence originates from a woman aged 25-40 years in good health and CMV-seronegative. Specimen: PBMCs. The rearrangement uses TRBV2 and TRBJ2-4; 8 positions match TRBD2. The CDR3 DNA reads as TGTGCCAGCAGGGCCACTAGCGGAGTAGCCAAAAACATTCAGTACTTC. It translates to CASRATSGVAKNIQYF.